These T cell receptor beta chains were read from a single sample in a study of blood T cell repertoires in COVID-19. Sequencing used immunoSEQ multiplex PCR; TCRdb keeps in-frame clones, though not all of them. The data contain approximately 170,000 clones, around 84% of them singletons. The specimen was peripheral blood. These receptors were collected from an elderly woman with acute or convalescent COVID-19. Both conserved end residues are part of each CDR3. D genes are given only for firm matches. Expanded clones are given a class, and other clones once, few, many or no size at all.

.	.	TRBV4-2	TRBJ1-6	CASSQTRRGSSYNSPLHF	TGTGCCAGCAGCCAAACCCGACGGGGAAGCTCCTATAATTCACCCCTCCACTTT
.	.	TRBV3-1/TRBV3-2	TRBJ1-2	CASSSTTAYYGYTF	TGTGCCAGCAGCTCCACGACAGCGTACTATGGCTACACCTTC
.	TRBD2	TRBV5-1	TRBJ2-5	CASSFGGIQETQYF	TGCGCCAGCAGCTTCGGGGGGATCCAAGAGACCCAGTACTTC
.	.	TRBV28	TRBJ1-2	CASSSTGVGGYTF	TGTGCCAGCAGTTCGACAGGCGTGGGCGGCTACACCTTC
.	.	TRBV13	TRBJ1-4	CASSTGSINEKLFF	TGTGCCAGCAGTACAGGGTCTATTAATGAAAAACTGTTTTTT
.	TRBD1	TRBV30	TRBJ2-7	CAWSAAGGNGLEQYF	TGTGCCTGGAGTGCCGCAGGGGGCAACGGGCTAGAGCAGTACTTC
.	.	TRBV4-3	TRBJ2-7	CASSQTLRREQYF	TGCGCCAGCAGCCAGACTCTACGGCGCGAGCAGTACTTC
.	.	TRBV5-1	TRBJ1-6	CASSLHDRNSYNSPLHF	TGCGCCAGCAGCCTCCATGACAGGAACTCCTATAATTCACCCCTCCACTTT
.	.	TRBV20-1	TRBJ2-7	CSASLLDRYEQCF	TGCAGTGCTAGTCTCCTAGATAGATACGAGCAGTGCTTC
few	.	TRBV3-1/TRBV3-2	TRBJ2-1	CASSQDSRLQQFF	TGTGCCAGCAGCCAAGATTCGAGATTACAGCAGTTCTTC
.	TRBD2	TRBV28	TRBJ2-7	CASSISGRSYEQYF	TGTGCCAGCAGTATCAGCGGGAGGTCCTACGAGCAGTACTTC
.	TRBD1	TRBV29-1	TRBJ2-5	CSVRGRREGETQYF	TGCAGCGTCAGGGGGCGGCGAGAGGGGGAGACCCAGTACTTC
.	.	TRBV30	TRBJ1-4	CAWSVGVRGEKLFF	TGTGCCTGGAGTGTAGGGGTACGCGGTGAAAAACTGTTTTTT
.	TRBD1	TRBV6-2/TRBV6-3	TRBJ2-7	CASSFRDSASYEQYF	TGTGCCAGCAGTTTCCGGGACAGTGCCTCCTACGAGCAGTACTTC
.	.	TRBV7-8	TRBJ1-1	CASSLVRGVNTEAFF	TGTGCCAGCAGCTTAGTTCGCGGAGTGAACACTGAAGCTTTCTTT
.	.	TRBV19	TRBJ1-2	CASKPPVMNYGYTF	TGTGCCAGTAAACCTCCGGTGATGAACTATGGCTACACCTTC
.	TRBD2	TRBV6-4	TRBJ2-5	CASRMTSGRVRETQYF	TGTGCCAGCAGGATGACTAGCGGGCGAGTACGGGAGACCCAGTACTTC
.	.	TRBV27	TRBJ2-7	CASSLTHPQTPISYEQYF	TGTGCCAGCAGTTTAACCCATCCCCAGACACCCATATCCTACGAGCAGTACTTC
many	TRBD2	TRBV5-4	TRBJ2-1	CASSLEGLADNEQFF	TGTGCCAGCAGCTTGGAGGGACTAGCGGACAATGAGCAGTTCTTC
.	TRBD1	TRBV7-2	TRBJ1-2	CASSLALDRGLYGYTF	TGTGCCAGCAGCTTAGCCCTGGACAGGGGGCTCTATGGCTACACCTTC
.	.	TRBV3-1/TRBV3-2	TRBJ1-3	CASSQGVGASGNTIYF	TGTGCCAGCAGCCAAGGGGTAGGAGCGTCTGGAAACACCATATATTTT
.	.	TRBV19	TRBJ1-5	CASSSGQNQPQHF	TGTGCCAGTAGCTCTGGACAGAATCAGCCCCAGCATTTT
.	.	TRBV21-1	TRBJ2-1	CASSKAVRGHNEQFF	TGTGCCAGCAGCAAAGCGGTGCGGGGGCACAATGAGCAGTTCTTC
.	TRBD2	TRBV3-1/TRBV3-2	TRBJ2-7	CASSQRRLAGKEQYF	TGTGCCAGCAGCCAAAGGCGACTAGCGGGGAAGGAGCAGTACTTC
.	TRBD2	TRBV7-2	TRBJ2-7	CASSSFAGGYEQYF	TGTGCCAGCAGCTCCTTCGCGGGGGGCTACGAGCAGTACTTC
.	TRBD1	TRBV4-1	TRBJ2-5	CASSPHPTGGQGTQYF	TGCGCCAGCAGCCCACACCCGACAGGGGGACAGGGGACCCAGTACTTC
.	TRBD1	TRBV5-1	TRBJ1-1	CASSPRQGGYTEAFF	TGCGCCAGCAGCCCCCGACAGGGAGGATACACTGAAGCTTTCTTT
.	TRBD1	TRBV4-1	TRBJ1-1	CASSQMGQGATEAFF	TGCGCCAGCAGCCAAATGGGACAGGGGGCAACTGAAGCTTTCTTT
.	.	TRBV18	TRBJ2-5	CASSRRGAQETQYF	TGTGCCAGCTCACGACGGGGGGCCCAAGAGACCCAGTACTTC
.	TRBD1	TRBV29-1	TRBJ2-3	CSVEAPDRGTDTQYF	TGCAGCGTTGAGGCGCCCGACAGGGGCACAGATACGCAGTATTTT
.	TRBD2	TRBV11-2	TRBJ2-3	CASSFPQRGSTDTQYF	TGTGCCAGCAGCTTTCCCCAGCGGGGGAGCACAGATACGCAGTATTTT
.	.	TRBV10-3	TRBJ1-1	CAISDGGGGTEAFF	TGTGCCATCAGTGACGGGGGGGGAGGCACTGAAGCTTTCTTT
.	TRBD2	TRBV4-2	TRBJ2-1	CASSQEVPNTSGGRHNEQFF	TGTGCCAGCAGCCAAGAGGTTCCCAATACTAGCGGAGGAAGGCACAATGAGCAGTTCTTC